The TCR beta chain described here comes from a study of CD8 T cells in ankylosing spondylitis. One entry per CDR3 protein, called by TCRdb with MiXCR from the 5' RACE reads. The profile shows some 250,000 distinct CDR3 sequences, about 24% of them singletons. Many counts were recorded for this clonotype. Germline V gives CDR1 SQVTM, CDR2 ANQGSEA. This CDR3 contains 10 residues. V gave up 6 bases and J gave up 9 bases, with 9 bases separating them. The sample taken for sequencing was blood, either unsorted or a sorted T cell fraction (not recorded which). The chain joins TRBV29-1 to TRBJ2-1; D possibly corresponds to TRBD1 (6 bases). The clonotype originates from a male donor with ankylosing spondylitis or in good health (not recorded which). DNA for the CDR3: TGCAGCGTCTGGACAGTTGAGCAGTTCTTC. Its translation: CSVWTVEQFF.